These 6 T cell receptor beta chains came from one sample sequenced in a study of shared clonotypes between healthy human individuals. Assay: immunoSEQ multiplex PCR; the TCRdb copy retains only in-frame clones and omits some. This sample has 850,000 to 1,200,000 clones, with 60% to 80% found just once. Sequenced sample: memory CD4+ T cells sorted from blood. Subset noted: CD45RA-negative fraction. The receptors were sampled from a man between 18 and 35 years old in good health.

The CDR3 DNA sequence: TGTGCCAGCAGCCTAATGGGGGGCCTCCCTACGGAGACCCAGTACTTC. Encoded protein: CASSLMGGLPTETQYF. The chain has TRBV13 and TRBJ2-5; D may match TRBD1 or TRBD2 (6 bases each). There are 16 residues in the CDR3. Germline CDR1 PRHDT, CDR2 FYEKMQ (reference sequence). V was clipped by 5 bases and J by 5 bases, with 21 bases between them.

This clone was observed a few times. The CDR3 DNA reads TGCGCCAGCAGCCCCGGGAGCCCGAGCTCTGGAAACACCATATATTTT. Its protein is CASSPGSPSSGNTIYF. The chain uses TRBV5-1 and TRBJ1-3; D remains unclear. The CDR3 is made up of 16 amino acids. In germline, CDR1 is SGHRS, CDR2 YFSETQ. V gave up 4 bases and J gave up 0 bases, with 14 bases separating them.

In this sample, this clone turned up a few times. The rearrangement uses TRBV12-5 and TRBJ1-1; tentative D call: TRBD1 (5 bases). The CDR3 is made up of 15 amino acids. Germline V gene data show CDR1 as LGHNT and CDR2 as FRNRAP. The germline V and J ends were trimmed by 1 base and 8 bases, with 17 bases remaining between them. The CDR3 sequence is CASGLEHGGVKEAFF. The DNA of the CDR3 is TGTGCTAGTGGTTTGGAACACGGGGGGGTTAAGGAAGCTTTCTTT.

The gene calls are TRBV5-4 and TRBJ2-7; 9 nucleotides align to TRBD2. The CDR3 is 14 residues long. V was clipped by 4 bases and J by 7 bases; unmatched bases: 9. Germline CDR1 is SGHNT and CDR2 is YYREEE (reference sequence). The CDR3 DNA reads as TGTGCCAGCAGCCCGGGACTAGCTGGGGGGGAGCAGTACTTC. Amino acids: CASSPGLAGGEQYF.

The CDR3 protein is CASSLRESGRYEQYF. The CDR3 bases are TGTGCCAGCAGCTTAAGGGAGTCAGGGCGGTACGAGCAGTACTTC. This chain uses TRBV13 with TRBJ2-7; possibly TRBD1 or TRBD2 for D (5 bases each). This CDR3 spans 15 amino acids. V dropped 2 bases and J dropped 4 bases, with 15 bases sitting between them. Germline CDR1 reads PRHDT; CDR2 reads FYEKMQ (reference sequence).

This chain uses TRBV6-5 with TRBJ2-7, with D perhaps matching TRBD1 (7 bases). V lost 4 bases to trimming and J lost 2 bases, with 18 bases between them. This CDR3 is built from 16 residues. Germline CDR1 and CDR2: MNHEY and SVGAGI. The CDR3 spells CASSSHSTGTPYEQYF. The DNA for the CDR3 is TGTGCCAGCAGTTCCCACTCGACAGGGACTCCCTACGAGCAGTACTTC.